This T cell receptor beta chain was documented in a study of tissue T cells after allogeneic stem cell transplantation. Findings of the study overall: In patients and mice, blood and spleen missed much of tissue repertoire.

Generated by immunoSEQ multiplex PCR, the TCRdb table keeps only in-frame clones and is missing some. The sample includes approximately 20,000 clones, almost 70% of them seen just once. This CDR3 comprises 13 residues. The germline CDR1 and CDR2 sequences are GKSSPN and SITVG. V lost 3 bases and J 2 bases, leaving 7 bases between the germline ends. Comment on this clone: The antigen is unknown. The germline and genes are mouse ones. The read comes to an end 1 residue before the CDR3 does, leaving the germline J gene to fill in the end.

The sequence derives from a female BALB/c mouse in good health. MHC haplotype of the strain: H2-d. J is TRBJ1-4 and V is TRBV31; D is possibly TRBD1 (6 bases). Sequenced input: blood. Incomplete CDR3 DNA: TGTGCCTGGAGGGGACACTCCAACGAAAGATTATTT. Its protein product is CAWRGHSNERLF. The CDR3, in full, reads CAWRGHSNERLFF.